Below, one T cell receptor (beta chain) is given with its context. This entry is derived from a study of siplizumab effects on memory and regulatory T cells. Profiling relied on immunoSEQ multiplex PCR, and the TCRdb table lists in-frame clones only, not all of them. Altogether fewer than 120,000 clones are present, around 90% being singletons, with the ten largest covering around 1.3%. In germline, CDR1 is MGHRA, CDR2 YSYEKL. The CDR3 extends over 15 amino acids. The V and J ends lost 1 base and 8 bases, in that order; junction bases with no gene match: 4. The sequence came from a human donor in good health. The chain uses TRBV4-1 and TRBJ1-6; 8 bases map to TRBD1. The sequenced sample consisted of CD4+ T cells sorted from blood. The CDR3 DNA is TGCGCCAGCAGCCAAGGACAGGGGCCCGATTCACCCCTCCACTTT. Its protein product is CASSQGQGPDSPLHF.